A selection of T cell receptor beta chains follows, all from one sample in a study of HIV-infected patients and healthy controls. TCRdb called the 5' RACE reads again in MiXCR, with one record for every CDR3 protein. Of around 4,400 distinct CDR3 sequences listed, about 8.2% are singletons. The sample consisted of blood, taken before antiretroviral therapy. These receptors were collected from an adult with HIV infection. CDR3s include the opening cysteine and the closing phenylalanine or tryptophan. Part of the rows lack a size; the others show once, few, many or a class for expanded clones.

CASSVDRANSGNTIYF	many	TRBV9	TRBJ1-3
CAWSVIPGNTIYF	-	TRBV30	TRBJ1-3
CASSFSENQPQHF	few	TRBV28	TRBJ1-5
CASSMGPRGGNQPQHF	few	TRBV19	TRBJ1-5
CATSRRRRQGASPGANVLTF	few	TRBV24-1	TRBJ2-6
CASSQGLVSEQFF	few	TRBV4-1	TRBJ2-1
CASSPRGGSLPETQYF	-	TRBV13	TRBJ2-5
CASTEGAGGTDTQYF	many	TRBV19	TRBJ2-3
CASSLAGAYNEQFF	medium-sized	TRBV6-5	TRBJ2-1
CANTRDSNNEQFF	-	TRBV2	TRBJ2-1
CASSVALTFTDTQYF	many	TRBV9	TRBJ2-3
CASSWPGSRNTEAFF	many	TRBV12-3/TRBV12-4	TRBJ1-1
CASSFGAVGEETQYF	medium-sized	TRBV5-1	TRBJ2-5
CAWREGNRNTQYF	medium-sized	TRBV30	TRBJ2-3
CASSVAGAGELFF	many	TRBV5-4	TRBJ2-2
CASSEARRGGEAFF	medium-sized	TRBV6-1	TRBJ1-1
CASSPGSPRDTQYF	medium-sized	TRBV7-2	TRBJ2-3
CASSLRAGGDQPQHF	many	TRBV5-1	TRBJ1-5
CASSPDGSNEKLFF	medium-sized	TRBV5-4	TRBJ1-4
CASSGTSGSLNTGELFF	many	TRBV5-1	TRBJ2-2
CASSFAGAHYGYTF	medium-sized	TRBV12-3/TRBV12-4	TRBJ1-2
CASSDTGIENEQFF	-	TRBV2	TRBJ2-1
CASSSTGRLTEAFF	many	TRBV7-2	TRBJ1-1
CSVGERDQPQHF	-	TRBV29-1	TRBJ1-5
CSASGGRASTSTDTQYF	many	TRBV20-1	TRBJ2-3
CASSLNRDYYEQYF	many	TRBV27	TRBJ2-7
CASERRTGELFF	-	TRBV6-2/TRBV6-3	TRBJ2-2
CASSSRTGREQFF	medium-sized	TRBV7-3	TRBJ2-1
CASRLTGANQPQHF	few	TRBV19	TRBJ1-5
CASSQGVNTEAFF	few	TRBV4-2	TRBJ1-1
CASSPGTSGIREQFF	few	TRBV11-2	TRBJ2-1
CASSGITRSTGELFF	many	TRBV7-9	TRBJ2-2
CASSYRGTGTQYF	-	TRBV6-5	TRBJ2-3
CASSRLASLLDEQFF	medium-sized	TRBV7-3	TRBJ2-1
CSVEWSSDPQETQYF	many	TRBV29-1	TRBJ2-5
CASSVGTSATSSYNEQFF	medium-sized	TRBV9	TRBJ2-1
CASSSGQGREGQPQHF	-	TRBV28	TRBJ1-5
CASRSPYNEQFF	-	TRBV5-6	TRBJ2-1
CAWSVRGTGRETQYF	medium-sized	TRBV30	TRBJ2-5
CATSLRAWDSNQPQHF	medium-sized	TRBV15	TRBJ1-5
CASIPSLGAYSAEAFF	few	TRBV6-5	TRBJ1-1
CASSYPPGIEQYF	-	TRBV7-2	TRBJ2-7
CASSQPLGDEQYF	many	TRBV3-1	TRBJ2-7
CASSLLTGELFF	many	TRBV28	TRBJ2-2
CASSETLSGDHEQYF	few	TRBV6-1	TRBJ2-7
CASSFGGTNTEAFF	-	TRBV5-5	TRBJ1-1